This T cell receptor (beta chain) was sequenced for a study of CD8 T cell repertoires and HIV-1 epitope variants. Study-wide background: Twenty-five autologous and known Gag and Nef epitope variant peptides each stimulated T cells separately. Study-level findings and limits: No clonotypes responded to the TAALDMSHF plasma variant; about 5 recognized KF9, one HW9.

This clone was counted a single time. Its antigen is unidentified. CDR1 is SGHNT and CDR2 is YYREEE in the germline V gene (reference sequence). CDR3 length: 17 residues. The junction had 11 bases not matched to a gene; V was cut back by 4 bases and J by 1 base. Produced via immunoSEQ multiplex PCR; TCRdb's table is partial and in-frame only. Of 5,700 or so clones in the sample, about 71% were seen once. The chain is built from TRBV5-4 and TRBJ2-1; 7 nucleotides line up with TRBD1. Sequenced material: cultured CD8+ T cells derived from PBMCs. The sequence was collected from a male donor with HIV. CDR3 region: CASSRTQGWESYNEQFF. CDR3 sequence (DNA): TGTGCCAGCAGCCGAACACAGGGGTGGGAATCCTACAATGAGCAGTTCTTC.